This paragraph reports one TCR beta chain. Its target is not known. The sample belongs to a study of post-analysis software for immune sequencing data. Study context: Relapsing-remitting, secondary progressive and progressive-relapsing multiple sclerosis were all included among the disease courses. Study results and limitations: Controls had lower frequencies than patients of roughly five TRBV segments, which included TRBV5-6, TRBV5-1 and TRBV20-1. When the samples were clustered directly with F measure, those that had been prepared in the same batch showed strong co-clustering. Controls showed significantly higher normalized Chao1 diversity than did multiple sclerosis patients.

Unique molecular identifiers featured in each of the TCR beta cDNA libraries. The T cell input of roughly 0.9 to 11 million gave a few hundred thousand cDNA molecules. TCRdb fed the PCR reads into MiXCR, producing one record per CDR3 protein. The data show some 240,000 distinct CDR3 sequences, just over 35% seen once. The V and J ends lost 3 bases and 11 bases, in that order; junction bases with no gene match: 5. The CDR3 extends over 14 amino acids. Sequencing was carried out using blood. The receptor was isolated from a girl aged 10-17 years with multiple sclerosis. V is TRBV12-3 or TRBV12-4 and J is TRBJ1-6, with TRBD1 matching 9 bases. For the CDR3, the DNA is TGTGCCAGCAGTTTTTTGGACAGGGGAGCACCCCTCCACTTT. It specifies CASSFLDRGAPLHF.